Presented here are 24 T cell receptor beta chains from one specimen sequenced in a study of T cells in Graves' hyperthyroidism and ophthalmopathy. RNA transcripts served as the template for amplifying TCR beta CDR3 regions. The TCR CDR3 was amplified in a first-round RT-PCR using the HTBI primer set. A single record per CDR3 protein comes from TCRdb applying MiXCR to the multiplex PCR reads. This table holds over 350,000 distinct CDR3 sequences, roughly 18% found once. Material: blood. The receptors originated from a man younger than 35 with Graves' ophthalmopathy.

In its sample, this clonotype was seen many times. The V call is TRBV7-3, the J call TRBJ2-2; 8 positions match TRBD2. The V segment lost 2 bases and the J segment 6 bases; nucleotides outside the gene matches: 8. The germline CDR1 and CDR2 sequences are SGHTA and FQGTGA. This CDR3 is 16 amino acids long. The CDR3 protein is CASSLAPGGLAGELFF. The CDR3 nucleotides are TGTGCCAGCAGCTTAGCACCGGGGGGGCTGGCCGGGGAGCTGTTTTTT.

On this clonotype: Being one base from a much bigger clone, this may be a read error. The rearrangement links TRBV6-6 to TRBJ2-1; 10 nucleotides line up with TRBD1. Germline-derived CDR1 and CDR2 are MNHNY and SVGAGI (reference sequence). There are 15 residues in the CDR3. The trim removed 0 bases at V and 9 bases at J, leaving 5 bases unmatched. The CDR3 DNA reads as TGTGCCAGCAGTTACTCTAGGACAGGGGGTAGTGAGCAGTTCTTC. Its protein is CASSYSRTGGSEQFF.

This chain uses TRBV2 with TRBJ1-2, with D maybe TRBD1 (5 bases). V was clipped by 3 bases and J by 2 bases, with 19 bases between them. The CDR3 extends over 17 amino acids. CDR1 is SNHLY, CDR2 FYNNEI, per germline. The DNA for the CDR3 is TGTGCCAGCAGTGATTGGGGGGTTGGCGGGGCGAACTATGGCTACACCTTC. Translated, it gives CASSDWGVGGANYGYTF.

This clonotype was observed at least ten times. The rearrangement uses TRBV2 and TRBJ1-1; D uncertain. CDR1 SNHLY and CDR2 FYNNEI come from the germline V gene. The ends were cut back, 7 bases at V and 3 bases at J, with 9 bases in the middle. CDR3 size: 12 residues. CDR3 DNA sequence: TGTGCCAGCACAGTTACGGACACTGAAGCTTTCTTT. It specifies CASTVTDTEAFF.

In its sample, this clonotype was seen many times. The chain combines TRBV5-1 with TRBJ2-1, with unresolved D. Germline CDR1 is SGHRS and CDR2 is YFSETQ. This CDR3 is 16 amino acids long. Trimming removed 0 bases from V and 6 bases from J, with 16 bases in between. The CDR3 sequence is CASSLATQTKSNEQFF. CDR3 nucleotide sequence: TGCGCCAGCAGCTTGGCTACGCAGACAAAATCCAATGAGCAGTTCTTC.

The sample holds a few counts of this clonotype. The chain links TRBV9 to TRBJ1-2, with D perhaps TRBD1 (5 bases). Germline lookup yields CDR1 SGDLS and CDR2 YYNGEE. This CDR3 comprises 15 residues. The V end was cut by 0 bases, the J end by 5 bases, with 14 bases between. The DNA for the CDR3 is TGTGCCAGCAGCGTAGAGGTGGGGCAGCTATATGGCTACACCTTC. Protein sequence: CASSVEVGQLYGYTF.

V is TRBV2 and J is TRBJ1-4, with D possibly TRBD1 on 6 matching bases. V was clipped by 6 bases and J by 6 bases, with 17 bases between them. The CDR3 sequence is 15 residues long. The V gene's germline CDR1 is SNHLY and CDR2 FYNNEI. The CDR3 loop is CASRATGYFDEKLFF. The CDR3 DNA reads TGTGCCAGCAGGGCTACAGGGTATTTTGATGAAAAACTGTTTTTT.

The V gene is TRBV5-6, the J gene TRBJ2-7; TRBD2 matches 15 bases. Germline CDR1 is SGHDT and CDR2 is YYEEEE. The CDR3 extends over 15 amino acids. V lost 4 bases to trimming and J lost 5 bases; unmatched junction nucleotides: 4. CDR3 DNA: TGTGCCAGCAGCCGGGGACTAGCGGGGGGAGACGAGCAGTACTTC. Amino acid sequence: CASSRGLAGGDEQYF.

This clonotype was seen at least ten times. The rearrangement uses TRBV20-1 and TRBJ2-7, with 13 bases lining up with TRBD2. J was trimmed by 2 bases and V by 7 bases; bases with no gene match: 20. Looked up from germline, CDR1 is DFQATT and CDR2 is SNEGSKA (reference sequence). The CDR3 consists of 19 residues. The CDR3 spells CSVPPRDTSGGEVTYEQYF. The CDR3 DNA follows: TGCAGTGTACCCCCACGGGACACTAGCGGGGGGGAGGTGACCTACGAGCAGTACTTC.

This clonotype was recorded at least ten times. J is TRBJ2-5 and V is TRBV7-6; 8 nucleotides line up with TRBD2. V lost 5 bases to trimming and J lost 3 bases; unmatched junction nucleotides: 5. From germline, CDR1 is SGHVS and CDR2 FNYEAQ. CDR3 length: 14 amino acids. The CDR3 DNA reads as TGTGCCAGCAGCCTCGGGGGGGTAAAAGAGACCCAGTACTTC. Translating it yields CASSLGGVKETQYF.

This clonotype was found many times. The gene calls are TRBV5-1 and TRBJ1-4, with TRBD1 matching 11 bases. The CDR3 contains 16 residues. J lost 0 bases, V lost 8 bases, and 6 bases had no gene match. Germline lookup yields CDR1 SGHRS and CDR2 YFSETQ. CDR3 in amino acids: CASATGQGATNEKLFF. The CDR3 nucleotides read TGCGCCAGTGCTACGGGACAGGGGGCAACTAATGAAAAACTGTTTTTT.

This clonotype was picked up many times. This chain links TRBV11-2 with TRBJ2-1; D unresolved. Trimming removed 6 bases at V and 5 bases at J, with 14 bases between. The CDR3 is 14 amino acids. Germline V lookup: CDR1 SGHAT, CDR2 FQNNGV. The CDR3 sequence is CASSSLRAHNEQFF. CDR3 in DNA: TGTGCCAGCAGTTCTCTAAGGGCACACAATGAGCAGTTCTTC.

This clonotype was seen repeatedly, ten times or more. The rearrangement uses TRBV5-1 and TRBJ1-5; no reliable D call. Germline CDR1 and CDR2: SGHRS and YFSETQ. V was pared by 0 bases and J by 7 bases, with 8 bases between. The length of the CDR3 is 13 residues. CDR3 protein: CASSLVSGQPQHF. CDR3 bases: TGCGCCAGCAGCTTGGTGAGTGGGCAGCCCCAGCATTTT. Complete variable domain (other parts from reference TRBV5-1 and TRBJ1-5): KAGVTQTPRYLIKTRGQQVTLSCSPISGHRSVSWYQQTPGQGLQFLFEYFSETQRNKGNFPGRFSGRQFSNSRSEMNVSTLELGDSALYLCASSLVSGQPQHFGDGTRLSIL.

In its sample, this clonotype was seen many times. J is TRBJ2-1 and V is TRBV7-3; 11 nucleotides line up with TRBD1. CDR3 length: 14 amino acids. The trim removed 4 bases at V and 8 bases at J, leaving 4 bases unmatched. Germline lookup yields CDR1 SGHTA and CDR2 FQGTGA. The CDR3 region has the DNA TGTGCCAGCAGCTCGGGACAGGGGGGGGATGAGCAGTTCTTC. Translated: CASSSGQGGDEQFF.

This clonotype was counted at least ten times. The chain is built from TRBV12-3 or TRBV12-4 and TRBJ1-2; no reliable D call. V was shortened by 3 bases and J by 6 bases, with 14 bases between the two germline ends. The CDR3 is 14 amino acids. CDR3 coding DNA: TGTGCCAGCAGTTTGGGGTCGCTCAGGCATGGCTACACCTTC. It is translated as CASSLGSLRHGYTF.

The chain is built from TRBV7-2 and TRBJ2-5, with 16 nucleotides matching TRBD2. After removal of 3 bases from V and 5 bases from J, the junction contained 6 bases not matched to a gene. Germline values: CDR1 SGHTA, CDR2 FQGNSA. This CDR3 spans 17 amino acids. CDR3 DNA sequence: TGTGCCAGCAGCTTCCCGGGACTAGCGGGGGGGGGGGAGACCCAGTACTTC. Translating gives CASSFPGLAGGGETQYF.

This clonotype was recorded a few times. The rearrangement links TRBV28 to TRBJ2-6; D gene uncertain. Trimming stripped 5 bases from V and 3 bases from J, with 11 bases between. This CDR3 has 15 amino acids. Per germline, CDR1 MDHEN and CDR2 SYDVKM. This CDR3 reads CASSERTLGANVLTF. The CDR3 DNA sequence: TGTGCCAGCAGTGAAAGGACGCTTGGGGCCAACGTCCTGACTTTC.

Here the CDR3 reads CASSYSSGGAATEAFF. The CDR3 DNA reads TGTGCCAGCAGTTACTCGAGTGGGGGGGCCGCCACTGAAGCTTTCTTT. The rearrangement joins TRBV6-2 or TRBV6-3 to TRBJ1-1; D is possibly TRBD1 (6 bases). Trimming pared 0 bases from V and 4 bases from J, leaving 15 bases between. Germline CDR1 MNHEY, CDR2 SVGEGT. This CDR3 spans 16 amino acids.

This clonotype has more than one count but fewer than ten. The V gene is TRBV12-5, the J gene TRBJ1-3; D not certain. CDR1 is LGHNT, CDR2 FRNRAP, per germline. Trimming removed 1 base from V and 4 bases from J, with 2 bases in between. This CDR3 is built from 12 residues. The CDR3 loop reads CASGLDGNTIYF. The CDR3 region has the DNA TGTGCTAGTGGTTTGGACGGAAACACCATATATTTT.

In its sample, this clonotype was seen many times. It may be a read error: a sequence one base away is much more abundant. This rearrangement joins TRBV18 to TRBJ1-1; no firm D call. V was cut by 3 bases and J by 0 bases, with 8 bases left in between. The CDR3 has 14 residues. The germline V gene encodes CDR1 KGHSH and CDR2 LQKENI. CDR3 sequence (DNA): TGTGCCAGCTCACCGGAACAGATGAACACTGAAGCTTTCTTT. It is translated as CASSPEQMNTEAFF.

For this clonotype: This clone may be a read error of a much larger clone one base away. The chain combines TRBV7-6 with TRBJ2-1; D might be TRBD1 or TRBD2, each matching 5 bases. Germline V gives CDR1 SGHVS, CDR2 FNYEAQ. This CDR3 contains 17 residues. The CDR3 DNA reads as TGTGCCGGCAGCTCCTACCCGAAGGGACCGAGATACAATGAGCAGTTCTTC. This codes for CAGSSYPKGPRYNEQFF.

This rearrangement joins TRBV11-3 to TRBJ1-3; TRBD1 might be the D (6 bases). The germline V gene has CDR1 SGHNT and CDR2 YENEEA. Trimming shortened V by 5 bases and J by 0 bases, and 14 bases separated the two germline ends. CDR3 size: 16 residues. The CDR3 region has the DNA TGTGCCAGCAGCCCTAGGGGGGGCTTCTCTGGAAACACCATATATTTT. This gives the protein CASSPRGGFSGNTIYF.

This clonotype was seen a few times. J is TRBJ2-7 and V is TRBV5-1; TRBD1 matches at 10 bases. Trimming took 4 bases from V and 9 from J; bases not matched to a gene: 10. The CDR3 spans 14 residues. Germline CDR1 and CDR2: SGHRS and YFSETQ. This CDR3 reads CASSHDGQGVGQYF. The CDR3 bases are TGCGCCAGCAGCCACGATGGACAGGGGGTCGGGCAGTACTTC.

This clonotype was seen at least ten times. The chain uses TRBV11-2 and TRBJ2-3; tentatively, D is TRBD2 (6 bases). Trimming stripped 1 base from V and 6 bases from J, with 23 bases between. The CDR3 totals 18 residues. The germline V gene encodes CDR1 SGHAT and CDR2 FQNNGV. The CDR3 coding sequence is TGTGCCAGCAGCTTAGGGCCCGCTAGCGAAGAAGGCTGGGATACGCAGTATTTT. This translates into CASSLGPASEEGWDTQYF.